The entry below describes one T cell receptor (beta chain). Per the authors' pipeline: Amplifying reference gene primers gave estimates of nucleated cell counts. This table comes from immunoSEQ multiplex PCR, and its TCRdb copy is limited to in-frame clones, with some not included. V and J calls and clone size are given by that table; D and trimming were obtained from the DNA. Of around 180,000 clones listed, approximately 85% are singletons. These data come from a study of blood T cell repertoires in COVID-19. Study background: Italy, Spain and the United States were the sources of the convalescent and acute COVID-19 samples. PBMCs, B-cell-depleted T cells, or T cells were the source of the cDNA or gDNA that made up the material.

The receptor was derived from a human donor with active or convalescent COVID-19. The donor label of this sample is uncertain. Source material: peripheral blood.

The chain's CDR3 is CASREDSNTGELFF. In DNA form, the CDR3 reads TGTGCCAGCCGGGAGGACAGTAACACCGGGGAGCTGTTTTTT. This rearrangement joins TRBV7-3 to TRBJ2-2, with a possible D match to TRBD2 (7 bases). Trimming removed 8 bases at V and 2 bases at J, with 12 bases between. This CDR3 is 14 amino acids long. Germline assignment: CDR1 SGHTA and CDR2 FQGTGA.